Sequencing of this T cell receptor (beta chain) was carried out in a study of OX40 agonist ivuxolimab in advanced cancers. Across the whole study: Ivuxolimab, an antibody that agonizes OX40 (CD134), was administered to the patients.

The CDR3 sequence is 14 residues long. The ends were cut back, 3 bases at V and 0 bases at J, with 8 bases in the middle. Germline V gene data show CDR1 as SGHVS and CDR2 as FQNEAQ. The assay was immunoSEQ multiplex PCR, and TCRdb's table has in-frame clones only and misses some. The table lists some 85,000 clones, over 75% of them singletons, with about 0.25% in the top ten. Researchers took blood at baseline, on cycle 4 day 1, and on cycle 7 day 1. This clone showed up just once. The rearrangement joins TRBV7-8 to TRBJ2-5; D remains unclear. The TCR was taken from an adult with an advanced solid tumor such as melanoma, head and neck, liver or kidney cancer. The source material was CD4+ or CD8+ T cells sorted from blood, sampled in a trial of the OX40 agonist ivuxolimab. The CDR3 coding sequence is TGTGCCAGCAGCTTGGGAACACACCAAGAGACCCAGTACTTC. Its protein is CASSLGTHQETQYF.